The 27 T cell receptor beta chains given below trace back to one sample, sequenced in a study of graft-versus-host responses after intestinal transplantation. The assay was immunoSEQ multiplex PCR, and TCRdb's table has in-frame clones only and misses some. The sample includes over 100,000 clones, 93% of them seen just once. The antigens of these receptors remain unknown. The material was unstimulated CD8+ T cells sorted from spleen or lymph node cells, obtained before transplant. The receptors stem from a human donor who was the organ donor for an intestinal transplant.

V gene TRBV9 combines with J gene TRBJ1-4; D ambiguous. The ends were cut back, 0 bases at V and 5 bases at J, with 14 bases in the middle. Germline CDR1 reads SGDLS; CDR2 reads YYNGEE. CDR3 length equals 16 residues. Written as DNA, the CDR3 is TGTGCCAGCAGCGTAGGGAGCGGGGTCCTAAATGAAAAACTGTTTTTT. It yields the protein CASSVGSGVLNEKLFF.

The chain combines TRBV5-1 with TRBJ2-7; D may be TRBD1 (6 bases). The CDR3 sequence is 15 residues long. Trimming took off 6 bases at V and 2 bases at J, with 18 bases between the two ends. Germline CDR1 reads SGHRS; CDR2 reads YFSETQ. The CDR3 reads CASKRYREAPYEQYF. Written as DNA, the CDR3 is TGCGCCAGCAAGAGATACAGGGAAGCCCCCTACGAGCAGTACTTC.

V is TRBV19 and J is TRBJ2-1, with D tentatively TRBD2 (5 bases). From germline, CDR1 is LNHDA and CDR2 SQIVND (reference sequence). Trimming removed 5 bases at V and 7 bases at J, with 15 bases between. CDR3 length: 14 amino acids. The CDR3 loop is CASSVSAGLNEQFF. CDR3 DNA: TGTGCCAGTAGTGTAAGCGCGGGCCTGAATGAGCAGTTCTTC. Supplemented by reference TRBV19 and TRBJ2-1, the full variable domain reads DGGITQSPKYLFRKEGQNVTLSCEQNLNHDAMYWYRQDPGQGLRLIYYSQIVNDFQKGDIAEGYSVSREKKESFPLTVTSAQKNPTAFYLCASSVSAGLNEQFFGPGTRLTVL.

This chain connects TRBV7-8 to TRBJ1-2; D perhaps matches TRBD1 (6 bases). The germline CDR1 and CDR2 sequences are SGHVS and FQNEAQ. The CDR3 has 15 amino acids. Trimming took off 4 bases at V and 7 bases at J, with 19 bases between the two ends. As DNA, the CDR3 is TGTGCCAGCAGCTCTACAGGGAAGGGGAGAGGTGGCTACACCTTC. Translated: CASSSTGKGRGGYTF.

This clone turned up a few times. The rearrangement uses TRBV6-6 and TRBJ2-2, with 9 bases identical to TRBD2. J lost 7 bases, V lost 2 bases, and 8 bases had no gene match. The CDR3 extends over 16 amino acids. CDR1 and CDR2 from the germline V gene are MNHNY and SVGAGI (reference sequence). The CDR3: CASSYSGGRDHGELFF. The CDR3 coding sequence is TGTGCCAGCAGTTACAGTGGCGGGAGGGATCACGGGGAGCTGTTTTTT.

The V gene is TRBV4-2, the J gene TRBJ2-5; TRBD2 agrees at 9 bases. CDR3 length: 17 amino acids. The germline V gene has CDR1 LGHNA and CDR2 YNFKEQ. V lost 0 bases, J lost 3 bases, and 8 bases stayed unmatched. The CDR3: CASSQESSGRFEETQYF. CDR3 nucleotides: TGTGCCAGCAGCCAAGAGAGCAGCGGGAGGTTCGAAGAGACCCAGTACTTC.

V is TRBV6-5 and J is TRBJ2-7; no clear D gene. The CDR3 covers 11 residues. Trimming took 2 bases from V and 5 from J, leaving 4 bases between them. Germline lookup yields CDR1 MNHEY and CDR2 SVGAGI. The CDR3 loop reads CASSYGDEQYF. CDR3 bases: TGTGCCAGCAGTTACGGGGACGAGCAGTACTTC.

J is TRBJ2-3 and V is TRBV18; D ambiguous. The CDR3 has 14 amino acids. Germline values: CDR1 KGHSH, CDR2 LQKENI. V was clipped by 6 bases and J by 2 bases, with 12 bases between them. CDR3 sequence reads: CASSTDSYTDTQYF. CDR3 sequence (DNA): TGTGCCAGCTCCACCGACTCCTACACAGATACGCAGTATTTT.

The chain is built from TRBV29-1 and TRBJ2-2, with TRBD1 as a possible D gene (6 bases). Germline V lookup: CDR1 SQVTM, CDR2 ANQGSEA. With 4 bases removed from V and 4 bases from J, the gap between germline ends came to 13 bases. CDR3 length equals 14 residues. Here the CDR3 DNA reads TGCAGCGTTGTTAGGGGGAGTGGCACCGGGGAGCTGTTTTTT. Protein product: CSVVRGSGTGELFF.

The chain carries TRBV13 and TRBJ2-1; D uncertain. V lost 5 bases, J lost 6 bases, and 11 bases lay in between. CDR3 length: 13 amino acids. Germline CDR1 reads PRHDT; CDR2 reads FYEKMQ (reference sequence). CDR3 protein: CASSTDGSNEQFF. Written as DNA, the CDR3 is TGTGCCAGCAGCACGGACGGAAGCAATGAGCAGTTCTTC.

This sequence joins TRBV5-1 and TRBJ2-3; D may be TRBD2 (6 bases). The CDR3 has 16 amino acids. Germline CDR1 and CDR2: SGHRS and YFSETQ. V shed 2 bases and J shed 4 bases, with 17 bases lying between them. The CDR3 spells CASSFPRDSRADTQYF. Written as DNA, the CDR3 is TGCGCCAGCAGCTTCCCCCGGGACTCGCGAGCAGATACGCAGTATTTT. The full variable domain, completed using reference TRBV5-1 and TRBJ2-3, is KAGVTQTPRYLIKTRGQQVTLSCSPISGHRSVSWYQQTPGQGLQFLFEYFSETQRNKGNFPGRFSGRQFSNSRSEMNVSTLELGDSALYLCASSFPRDSRADTQYFGPGTRLTVL.

This sequence joins TRBV5-1 and TRBJ2-5, with TRBD1 matching 10 bases. The V and J ends lost 7 bases and 4 bases, in that order; junction bases with no gene match: 7. Germline CDR1 and CDR2: SGHRS and YFSETQ. CDR3 length equals 14 residues. Written as DNA, the CDR3 is TGCGCCAGCGCCCTTCGGACAGGGGGAGAGACCCAGTACTTC. This codes for CASALRTGGETQYF.

The V call is TRBV7-9, the J call TRBJ2-3, with 7 nucleotides matching TRBD2. The V gene end was trimmed by 5 bases and the J gene end by 0 bases; junction bases not matched to a gene: 5. From germline, CDR1 is SEHNR and CDR2 FQNEAQ (reference sequence). CDR3 length: 15 amino acids. CDR3 residues: CASSPQRGSTDTQYF. CDR3 in DNA: TGTGCCAGCAGCCCCCAGCGGGGAAGCACAGATACGCAGTATTTT.

J is TRBJ2-7 and V is TRBV4-1; TRBD1 matches at 9 bases. This CDR3 has 16 residues. Germline V lookup: CDR1 MGHRA, CDR2 YSYEKL. The V and J ends lost 1 base and 2 bases, in that order; junction bases with no gene match: 6. The CDR3: CASSQGPGQGPYEQYF. The CDR3, as DNA: TGCGCCAGCAGCCAAGGACCGGGACAGGGCCCCTACGAGCAGTACTTC.

The genes are TRBV9 and TRBJ2-3; D tentatively reads TRBD1 or TRBD2 (5 bases each). CDR3 size: 16 residues. Trimming took 4 bases from V and 1 from J, leaving 16 bases between them. The germline V gene encodes CDR1 SGDLS and CDR2 YYNGEE. The CDR3 coding sequence is TGTGCCAGCAGCCTGAGGGGTATCATACGCACAGATACGCAGTATTTT. Its protein is CASSLRGIIRTDTQYF.

J is TRBJ1-2 and V is TRBV4-2; unclear D gene. CDR1 is LGHNA, CDR2 YNFKEQ, per germline. V was clipped by 1 base and J by 8 bases, with 11 bases between them. This CDR3 contains 13 residues. The CDR3 is CASSQVSSRGYTF. The CDR3 DNA reads TGTGCCAGCAGCCAAGTCTCTAGCCGCGGCTACACCTTC.

The V gene is TRBV4-1, the J gene TRBJ2-6, with D unclear. V was pared by 1 base and J by 0 bases, with 7 bases between. The CDR3 has 16 residues. Germline loops: CDR1 MGHRA, CDR2 YSYEKL. The DNA of the CDR3 is TGCGCCAGCAGCCAAGGTGAAGGCTCTGGGGCCAACGTCCTGACTTTC. It is translated as CASSQGEGSGANVLTF.

This sequence joins TRBV4-3 and TRBJ1-2; 9 bases fit TRBD1. This CDR3 region has 12 residues. Unmatched junction bases numbered 3, after V lost 6 bases and J lost 7 bases. Per the germline V gene, CDR1 is LGHNA and CDR2 is YSLEER. The CDR3 DNA sequence: TGCGCCAGCAGGGGACAGGGCTCTGGCTACACCTTC. This encodes CASRGQGSGYTF.

V gene TRBV6-6 combines with J gene TRBJ2-5, with 10 bases fitting TRBD2. J was trimmed by 5 bases and V by 6 bases; bases with no gene match: 3. The CDR3 has 13 residues. Germline V gene sequence: CDR1 MNHNY, CDR2 SVGAGI (reference sequence). CDR3 DNA sequence: TGTGCCAGCAGGCTAGCGGGAGAGGAGACCCAGTACTTC. Protein: CASRLAGEETQYF.

The V call is TRBV28, the J call TRBJ2-7; D uncertain. Trimming stripped 3 bases from V and 5 bases from J, with 14 bases between. This CDR3 spans 14 amino acids. Looked up from germline, CDR1 is MDHEN and CDR2 is SYDVKM. As DNA, the CDR3 is TGTGCCAGCAGTTTTCAGGACCCACGCGACGAGCAGTACTTC. This codes for CASSFQDPRDEQYF.

The chain employs TRBV10-3 and TRBJ1-2; 9 bases agree with TRBD1. Germline loops: CDR1 ENHRY, CDR2 SYGVKD. This CDR3 is built from 14 residues. With 11 bases clipped from V and 6 bases from J, the junction kept 13 bases outside the gene matches. CDR3 sequence: CAVNGGQGAHGYTF. Here the CDR3 DNA reads TGTGCCGTGAACGGGGGACAGGGTGCTCATGGCTACACCTTC.

This sequence joins TRBV6-5 and TRBJ1-2; D unresolved. The CDR3 totals 13 residues. V lost 3 bases, J lost 8 bases, and 13 bases lay in between. The germline V gene has CDR1 MNHEY and CDR2 SVGAGI. The CDR3 DNA sequence: TGTGCCAGCAGTTATAGTGGTAGGAGCGGCTACACCTTC. The encoded protein is CASSYSGRSGYTF.

The rearrangement links TRBV5-4 to TRBJ2-5, with D possibly TRBD2 on 5 matching bases. From germline, CDR1 is SGHNT and CDR2 YYREEE (reference sequence). The CDR3 is 13 amino acids. Trimming left V 4 bases short and J 4 bases short, with 11 bases between. The CDR3 DNA reads as TGTGCCAGCAGCACCCGTGCGGGAGAGACCCAGTACTTC. Encoded protein: CASSTRAGETQYF.

There are a few counts of this clone. The rearrangement links TRBV10-3 to TRBJ2-7; tentatively, D is TRBD2 (7 bases). The CDR3 has 11 residues. V lost 11 bases to trimming and J lost 3 bases, with 11 bases between them. Per germline, CDR1 ENHRY and CDR2 SYGVKD. CDR3 DNA sequence: TGTGCCGTAGGGGGGGACTACGAGCAGTACTTC. This gives the protein CAVGGDYEQYF.

J is TRBJ2-3 and V is TRBV15, with D unclear. V lost 5 bases, J lost 6 bases, and 12 bases lay in between. The germline CDR1 and CDR2 sequences are LNHNV and YYDKDF (reference sequence). This CDR3 region has 13 residues. The CDR3 region has the DNA TGTGCCACCAGCGGGTGGGAAGGGGATACGCAGTATTTT. Its translation: CATSGWEGDTQYF.

The chain uses TRBV27 and TRBJ2-7; D uncertain. Per germline, CDR1 MNHEY and CDR2 SMNVEV (reference sequence). Trimming took off 6 bases at V and 7 bases at J, with 22 bases between the two ends. The CDR3 runs 15 residues. This CDR3 is CASSSLGITLGEQYF. The CDR3 DNA follows: TGTGCCAGCAGCTCCCTCGGCATTACTCTCGGGGAGCAGTACTTC.

This chain connects TRBV19 to TRBJ2-1; 8 bases are shared with TRBD2. CDR3 size: 17 residues. Germline V gene lookup returns CDR1 LNHDA and CDR2 SQIVND (reference sequence). J was trimmed by 4 bases and V by 4 bases; bases with no gene match: 12. CDR3 coding DNA: TGTGCCAGTAGTACCCAAGAGGCTAGCGGGCATTACAATGAGCAGTTCTTC. Translation: CASSTQEASGHYNEQFF.